This T cell receptor (beta chain) is drawn from a study of human T cells and chemical hapten exposure. Each cDNA molecule in the library carried unique molecular identifiers. Using its own MiXCR run on the RACE reads, TCRdb lists one record per CDR3 protein. The sample carries under 450,000 distinct CDR3 sequences, around 6% recorded once. Time point of the sample: patch test 2, 6 weeks after DPC sensitization. As to treatment: therapeutic diphenylcyclopropenone sensitization with weekly scalp DPC. Germline lookup yields CDR1 SGHNT and CDR2 YENEEA. V was pared by 1 base and J by 6 bases, with 7 bases between. The CDR3 has 13 residues.

Material: whole blood, obtained in connection with sensitization to the hapten diphenylcyclopropenone (DPC). This rearrangement joins TRBV11-3 to TRBJ2-4; TRBD2 might be the D (6 bases). The receptor was derived from a woman between 18 and 29 years old with alopecia areata. Some clones in this sample may be carry-over from other donors' samples. This chain's CDR3 is CASSLGGGNIQYF. In DNA, the CDR3 is TGTGCCAGCAGCTTAGGGGGAGGAAACATTCAGTACTTC.